These T cell receptor beta chains were read from a single sample in a study of blood T cell repertoires in COVID-19. Measured with immunoSEQ multiplex PCR; TCRdb has only the in-frame clones, and not every one. The table shows approximately 100,000 clones, with about 88% occurring only once. Sequencing input: peripheral blood. These receptors were collected from a human donor in a cohort sampled during active COVID-19. CDR3s include the opening cysteine and the closing phenylalanine or tryptophan. D genes are given only for firm matches. Not all rows give a size; the values are once, few, many and, for expanded clones, a class.

J: TRBJ1-6; D: TRBD1; size: -; V: TRBV3-1/TRBV3-2; DNA: TGTGCCAGCAGTCAAGACCTCACAGGGGGCTCCTATAATTCACCCCTCCACTTT; CDR3: CASSQDLTGGSYNSPLHF
J: TRBJ1-4; D: -; size: -; V: TRBV6-5; DNA: TGTGCCAGCAGTTACGACAGACCCCCAGGTGCCGGACTGTTTTTT; CDR3: CASSYDRPPGAGLFF
J: TRBJ2-1; D: -; size: -; V: TRBV29-1; DNA: TGCAGCGTTGATGGACTTTACAATGAGCAGTTCTTC; CDR3: CSVDGLYNEQFF
J: TRBJ1-5; D: -; size: -; V: TRBV19; DNA: TGTGCCAGTAGTACCTCCCCCAGTAGGGGAGGGCAGCCCCAGCATTTT; CDR3: CASSTSPSRGGQPQHF
J: TRBJ2-1; D: TRBD2; size: once; V: TRBV6-4; DNA: TGTGCCAGCAGTGACGGTTCGGGAGGGACCTACAATGAGCAGTTCTTC; CDR3: CASSDGSGGTYNEQFF
J: TRBJ1-1; D: TRBD1; size: -; V: TRBV9; DNA: TGTGCCAGCAGCGCAGAGACAGGGGGCTACACTGAAGCTTTCTTT; CDR3: CASSAETGGYTEAFF
J: TRBJ2-5; D: TRBD2; size: -; V: TRBV7-8; DNA: TGTGCCAGCAGTCTTACGGGACTAGCGGGAGGCCGGGAGACCCAGTACTTC; CDR3: CASSLTGLAGGRETQYF
J: TRBJ2-7; D: TRBD1; size: -; V: TRBV2; DNA: TGTGCCAGCAGGGACAGGGGATACGAGCAGTACTTC; CDR3: CASRDRGYEQYF
J: TRBJ2-5; D: TRBD2; size: -; V: TRBV29-1; DNA: TGCAGCGTTGAAAACAGCGGGGGGAACCAAGAGACCCAGTACTTC; CDR3: CSVENSGGNQETQYF
J: TRBJ2-1; D: TRBD1; size: -; V: TRBV28; DNA: TGTGCCAGCAGGGGACAGTACAATGAGCAGTTCTTC; CDR3: CASRGQYNEQFF
J: TRBJ2-5; D: TRBD1; size: -; V: TRBV20-1; DNA: TGCAGTGCTAGTGTGGACAGGGGAATCGAGACCCAGTACTTC; CDR3: CSASVDRGIETQYF
J: TRBJ2-7; D: -; size: -; V: TRBV9; DNA: TGTGCCAGCAGCGTAGTTGGGAGCACCTACGAGCAGTACTTC; CDR3: CASSVVGSTYEQYF
J: TRBJ1-3; D: -; size: -; V: TRBV15; DNA: TGTGCCACCAGCAGAGACAGGTCCTCTGGAAACACCATATATTTT; CDR3: CATSRDRSSGNTIYF
J: TRBJ1-1; D: -; size: -; V: TRBV12-3/TRBV12-4; DNA: TGTGCCAGCAGTTATGGCTCTAACACTGAAGCTTTCTTT; CDR3: CASSYGSNTEAFF
J: TRBJ1-2; D: -; size: -; V: TRBV13; DNA: TGTGCCAGCAGCTCCTGGACAGATGGCTACACCTTC; CDR3: CASSSWTDGYTF
J: TRBJ2-3; D: TRBD2; size: -; V: TRBV18; DNA: TGTGCCAGCTCACCAATGGGACTAGCGGGAGTTCCCACAGATACGCAGTATTTT; CDR3: CASSPMGLAGVPTDTQYF
J: TRBJ1-2; D: TRBD1; size: -; V: TRBV9; DNA: TGTGCCAGCAGCCCCCTCCTGGGACAGGGGGATAACTATGGCTACACCTTC; CDR3: CASSPLLGQGDNYGYTF
J: TRBJ1-1; D: -; size: few; V: TRBV18; DNA: TGTGCCAGCTCACCATTAGGGGTTTCGGGCACTGAAGCTTTCTTT; CDR3: CASSPLGVSGTEAFF
J: TRBJ1-1; D: TRBD1; size: -; V: TRBV7-2; DNA: TGTGCCAGCAGCTTAGAGGGGAACAGGGGCACTGAAGCTTTCTTT; CDR3: CASSLEGNRGTEAFF
J: TRBJ1-3; D: -; size: -; V: TRBV29-1; DNA: TGCAGCGTTGCGGGGTCGGGTGGAAACACCATATATTTT; CDR3: CSVAGSGGNTIYF
J: TRBJ1-1; D: -; size: once; V: TRBV4-2; DNA: TGTGCCAGCAGCCAGGTTGGGGGGATGAACACTGAAGCTTTCTTT; CDR3: CASSQVGGMNTEAFF
J: TRBJ1-2; D: TRBD1; size: few; V: TRBV7-9; DNA: TGTGCCAGCAGCCACACGGACAGGGCCGGGGGCTACACCTTC; CDR3: CASSHTDRAGGYTF
J: TRBJ1-3; D: -; size: -; V: TRBV30; DNA: TGTGCCTGGAGCCTTCGGGGGGCGCTTCGAAACACCATATATTTT; CDR3: CAWSLRGALRNTIYF
J: TRBJ2-1; D: -; size: -; V: TRBV12-3/TRBV12-4; DNA: TGTGCCAGCAGTTCCGCCCGGGTGGTTGAGCAGTTCTTC; CDR3: CASSSARVVEQFF